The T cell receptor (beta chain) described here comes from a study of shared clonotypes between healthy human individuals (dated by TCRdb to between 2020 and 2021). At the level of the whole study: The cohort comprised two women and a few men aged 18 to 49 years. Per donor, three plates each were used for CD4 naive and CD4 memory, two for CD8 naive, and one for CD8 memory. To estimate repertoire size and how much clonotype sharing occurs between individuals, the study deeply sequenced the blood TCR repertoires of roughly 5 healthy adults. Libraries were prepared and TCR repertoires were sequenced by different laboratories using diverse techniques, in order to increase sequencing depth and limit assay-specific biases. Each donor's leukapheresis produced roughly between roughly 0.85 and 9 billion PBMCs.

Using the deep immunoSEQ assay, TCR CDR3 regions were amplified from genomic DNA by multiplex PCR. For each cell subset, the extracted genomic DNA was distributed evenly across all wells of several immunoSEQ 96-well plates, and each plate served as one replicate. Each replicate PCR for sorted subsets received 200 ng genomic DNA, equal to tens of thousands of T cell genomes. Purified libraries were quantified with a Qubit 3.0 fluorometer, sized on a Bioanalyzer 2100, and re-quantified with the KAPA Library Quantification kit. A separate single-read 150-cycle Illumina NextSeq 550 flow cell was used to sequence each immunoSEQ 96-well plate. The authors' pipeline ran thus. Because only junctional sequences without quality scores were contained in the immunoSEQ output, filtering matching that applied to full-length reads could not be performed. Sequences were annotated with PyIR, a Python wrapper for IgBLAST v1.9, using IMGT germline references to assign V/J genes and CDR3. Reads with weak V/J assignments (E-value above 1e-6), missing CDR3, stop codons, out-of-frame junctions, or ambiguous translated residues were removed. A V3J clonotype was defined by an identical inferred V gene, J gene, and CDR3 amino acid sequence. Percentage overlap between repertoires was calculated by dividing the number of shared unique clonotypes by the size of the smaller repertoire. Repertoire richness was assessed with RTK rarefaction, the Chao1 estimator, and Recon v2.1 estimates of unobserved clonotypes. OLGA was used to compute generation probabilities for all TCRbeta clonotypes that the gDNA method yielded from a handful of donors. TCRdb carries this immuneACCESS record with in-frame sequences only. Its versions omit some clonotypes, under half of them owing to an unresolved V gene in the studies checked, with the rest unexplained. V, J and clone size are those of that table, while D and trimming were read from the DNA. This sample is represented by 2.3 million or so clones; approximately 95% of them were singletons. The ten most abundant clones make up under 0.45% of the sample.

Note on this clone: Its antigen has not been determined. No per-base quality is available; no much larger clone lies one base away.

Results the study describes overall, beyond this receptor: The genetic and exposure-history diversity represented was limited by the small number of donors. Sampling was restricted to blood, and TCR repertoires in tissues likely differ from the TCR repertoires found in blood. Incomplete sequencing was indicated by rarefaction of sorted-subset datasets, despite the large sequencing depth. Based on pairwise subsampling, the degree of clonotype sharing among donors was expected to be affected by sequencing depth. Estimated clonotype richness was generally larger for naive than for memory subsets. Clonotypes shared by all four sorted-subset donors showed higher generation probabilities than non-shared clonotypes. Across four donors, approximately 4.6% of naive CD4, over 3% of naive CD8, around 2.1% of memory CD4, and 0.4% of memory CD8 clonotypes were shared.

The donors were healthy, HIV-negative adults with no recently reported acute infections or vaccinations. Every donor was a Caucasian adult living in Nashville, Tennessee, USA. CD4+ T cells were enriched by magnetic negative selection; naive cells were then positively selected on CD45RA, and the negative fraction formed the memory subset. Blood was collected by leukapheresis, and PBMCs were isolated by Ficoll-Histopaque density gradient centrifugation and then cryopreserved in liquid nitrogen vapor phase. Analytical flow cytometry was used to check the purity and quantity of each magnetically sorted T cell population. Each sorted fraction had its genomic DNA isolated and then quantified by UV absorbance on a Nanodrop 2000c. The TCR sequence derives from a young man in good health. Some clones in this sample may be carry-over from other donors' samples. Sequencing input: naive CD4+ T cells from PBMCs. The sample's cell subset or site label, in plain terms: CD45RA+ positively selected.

Here the CDR3 is given as CASSLVAGGVQYF. The nucleotide sequence is TGTGCCAGCAGCTTGGTGGCAGGGGGCGTTCAGTACTTC. The chain was built from TRBV5-6 and TRBJ2-4; TRBD1 matches 8 bases in the middle. V is cut back by 0 bases and J by 11 bases, with 4 bases in the junction unmatched. Spanning cysteine to phenylalanine, the CDR3 consists of 13 amino acids. The DNA shown is the 39-base CDR3, in frame from base 1. CDR1 is given as SGHDT and CDR2 as YYEEEE, both from the germline V gene.